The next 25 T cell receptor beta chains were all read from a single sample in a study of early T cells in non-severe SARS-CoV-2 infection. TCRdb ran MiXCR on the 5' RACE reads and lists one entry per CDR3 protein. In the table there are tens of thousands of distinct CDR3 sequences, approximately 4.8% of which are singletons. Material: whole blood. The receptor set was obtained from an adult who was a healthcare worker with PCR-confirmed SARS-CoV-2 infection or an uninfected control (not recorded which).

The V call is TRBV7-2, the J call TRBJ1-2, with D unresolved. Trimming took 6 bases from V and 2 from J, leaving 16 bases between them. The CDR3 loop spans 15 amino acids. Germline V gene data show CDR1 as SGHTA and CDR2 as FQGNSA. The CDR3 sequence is CASSPRSRGNYGYTF. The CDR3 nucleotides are TGTGCCAGCAGTCCCAGGTCCCGAGGCAACTATGGCTACACCTTC.

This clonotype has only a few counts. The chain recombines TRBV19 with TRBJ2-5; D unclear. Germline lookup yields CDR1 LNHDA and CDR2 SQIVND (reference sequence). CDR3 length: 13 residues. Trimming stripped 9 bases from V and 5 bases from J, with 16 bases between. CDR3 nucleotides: TGTGCCAGGTGTTTGGCGTTGGGGGAGACCCAGTACTTC. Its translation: CARCLALGETQYF.

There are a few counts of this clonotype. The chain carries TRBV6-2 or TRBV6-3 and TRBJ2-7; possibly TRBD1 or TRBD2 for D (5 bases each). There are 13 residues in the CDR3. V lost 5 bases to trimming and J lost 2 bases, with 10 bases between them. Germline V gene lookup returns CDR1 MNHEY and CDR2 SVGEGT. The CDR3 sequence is CASSRQGPYEQYF. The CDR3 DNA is TGTGCCAGCAGTAGGCAGGGACCCTACGAGCAGTACTTC.

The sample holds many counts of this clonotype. CDR3 nucleotide sequence: TGTGCCATCAGCAGGGACAGTATGAACACTGAAGCTTTCTTT. As protein: CAISRDSMNTEAFF. The rearrangement uses TRBV10-3 and TRBJ1-1; 7 positions match TRBD1. The CDR3 spans 14 residues. J was trimmed by 0 bases and V by 6 bases; bases with no gene match: 4. Per the germline V gene, CDR1 is ENHRY and CDR2 is SYGVKD.

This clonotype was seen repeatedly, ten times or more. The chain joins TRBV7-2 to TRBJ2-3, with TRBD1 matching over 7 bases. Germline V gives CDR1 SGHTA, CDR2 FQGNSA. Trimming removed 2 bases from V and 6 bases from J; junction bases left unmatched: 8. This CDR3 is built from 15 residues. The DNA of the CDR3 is TGTGCCAGCAGCTTAAGGCAGGGGGTGCAGGATACGCAGTATTTT. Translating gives CASSLRQGVQDTQYF.

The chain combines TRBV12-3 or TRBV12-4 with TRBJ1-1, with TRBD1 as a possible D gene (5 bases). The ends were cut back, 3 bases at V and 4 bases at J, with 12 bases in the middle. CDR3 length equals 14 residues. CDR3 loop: CASSFGEGVTEAFF. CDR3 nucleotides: TGTGCCAGCAGTTTCGGTGAAGGGGTCACTGAAGCTTTCTTT.

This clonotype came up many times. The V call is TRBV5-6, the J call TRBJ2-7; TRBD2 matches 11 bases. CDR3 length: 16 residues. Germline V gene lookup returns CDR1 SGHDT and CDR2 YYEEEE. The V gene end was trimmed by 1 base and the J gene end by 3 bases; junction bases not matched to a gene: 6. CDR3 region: CASSLTGTSGFYEQYF. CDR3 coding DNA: TGTGCCAGCAGCTTGACCGGGACTAGCGGATTCTACGAGCAGTACTTC.

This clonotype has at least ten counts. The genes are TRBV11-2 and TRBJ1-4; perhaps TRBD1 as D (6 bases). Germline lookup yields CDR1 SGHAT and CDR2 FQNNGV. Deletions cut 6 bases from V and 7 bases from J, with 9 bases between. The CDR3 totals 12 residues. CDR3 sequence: CASRTTGEKLFF. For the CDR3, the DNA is TGTGCCAGCAGGACGACAGGTGAAAAACTGTTTTTT.

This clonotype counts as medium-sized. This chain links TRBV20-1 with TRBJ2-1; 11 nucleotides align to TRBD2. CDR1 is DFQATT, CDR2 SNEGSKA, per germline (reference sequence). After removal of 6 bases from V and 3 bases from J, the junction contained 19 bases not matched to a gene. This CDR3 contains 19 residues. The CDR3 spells CSATKAGTSGGGGYNEQFF. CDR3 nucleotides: TGCAGTGCCACCAAAGCCGGGACTAGCGGAGGCGGGGGCTACAATGAGCAGTTCTTC.

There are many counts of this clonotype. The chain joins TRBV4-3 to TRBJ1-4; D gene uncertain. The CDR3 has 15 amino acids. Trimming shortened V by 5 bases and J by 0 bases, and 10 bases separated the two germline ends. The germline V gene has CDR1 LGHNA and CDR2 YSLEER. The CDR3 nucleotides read TGCGCCAGCAGCGCCGGACTAACAACTAATGAAAAACTGTTTTTT. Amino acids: CASSAGLTTNEKLFF.

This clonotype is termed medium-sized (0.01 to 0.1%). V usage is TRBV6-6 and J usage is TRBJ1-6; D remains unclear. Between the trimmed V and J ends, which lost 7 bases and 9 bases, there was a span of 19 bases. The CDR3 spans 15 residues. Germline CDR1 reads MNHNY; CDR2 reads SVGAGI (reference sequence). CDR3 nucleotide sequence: TGTGCCAGCACCAAGGGAGGGCCACGGGGTTCACCCCTCCACTTT. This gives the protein CASTKGGPRGSPLHF.

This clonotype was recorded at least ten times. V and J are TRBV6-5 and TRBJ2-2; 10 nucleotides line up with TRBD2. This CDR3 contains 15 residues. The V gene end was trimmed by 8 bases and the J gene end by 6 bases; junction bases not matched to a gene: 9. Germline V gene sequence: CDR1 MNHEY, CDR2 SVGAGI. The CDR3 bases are TGTGCCAGCGGGGCTAGCGGGAGTATGGCCGGGGAGCTGTTTTTT. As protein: CASGASGSMAGELFF.

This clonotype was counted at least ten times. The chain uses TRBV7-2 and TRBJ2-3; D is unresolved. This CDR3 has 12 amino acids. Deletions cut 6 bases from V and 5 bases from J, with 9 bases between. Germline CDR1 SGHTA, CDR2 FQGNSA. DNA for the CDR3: TGTGCCAGCAGGAACCTCGGAGATACGCAGTATTTT. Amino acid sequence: CASRNLGDTQYF.

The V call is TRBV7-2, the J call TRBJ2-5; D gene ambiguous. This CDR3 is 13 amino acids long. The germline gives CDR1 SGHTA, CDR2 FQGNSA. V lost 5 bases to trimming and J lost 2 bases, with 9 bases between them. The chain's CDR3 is CASSQYSQETQYF. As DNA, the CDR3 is TGTGCCAGCAGCCAATACAGTCAAGAGACCCAGTACTTC.

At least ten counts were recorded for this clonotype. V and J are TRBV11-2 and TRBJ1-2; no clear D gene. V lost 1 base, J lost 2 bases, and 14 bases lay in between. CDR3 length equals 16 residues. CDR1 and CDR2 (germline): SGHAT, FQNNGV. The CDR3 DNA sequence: TGTGCCAGCAGCTTAGGTCCCGCTGCGACCAACTATGGCTACACCTTC. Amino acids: CASSLGPAATNYGYTF.

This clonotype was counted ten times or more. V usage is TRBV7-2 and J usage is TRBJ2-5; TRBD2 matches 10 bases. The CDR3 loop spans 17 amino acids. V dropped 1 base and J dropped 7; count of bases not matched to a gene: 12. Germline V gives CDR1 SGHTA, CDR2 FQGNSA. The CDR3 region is CASSLVVLSGGTGTQYF. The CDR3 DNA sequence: TGTGCCAGCAGCTTAGTGGTGCTTAGCGGGGGGACCGGGACCCAGTACTTC.

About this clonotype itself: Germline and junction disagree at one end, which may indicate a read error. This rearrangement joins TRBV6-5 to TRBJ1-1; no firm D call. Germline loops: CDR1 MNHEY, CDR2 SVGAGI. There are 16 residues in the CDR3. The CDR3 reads CASSYRPSYRNTEVFF. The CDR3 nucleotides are TGTGCCAGCAGTTACCGGCCCAGCTATAGGAACACTGAAGTTTTCTTT.

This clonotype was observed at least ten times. This CDR3 is CASSSSGYRSTDTQYF. DNA for the CDR3: TGTGCCAGCAGCTCGAGCGGGTATCGGAGCACAGATACGCAGTATTTT. This chain joins TRBV7-9 and TRBJ2-3; D may be TRBD2 (6 bases). CDR3 size: 16 residues. The germline gives CDR1 SEHNR, CDR2 FQNEAQ (reference sequence). The V and J ends lost 4 bases and 0 bases respectively, with 14 bases between them.

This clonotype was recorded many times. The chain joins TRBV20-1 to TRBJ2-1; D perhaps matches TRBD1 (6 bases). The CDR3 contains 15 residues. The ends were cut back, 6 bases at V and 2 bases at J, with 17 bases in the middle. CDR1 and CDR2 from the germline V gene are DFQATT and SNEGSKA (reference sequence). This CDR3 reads CSADRQAAPYNEQFF. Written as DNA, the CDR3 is TGCAGTGCCGATCGACAGGCCGCCCCCTACAATGAGCAGTTCTTC.

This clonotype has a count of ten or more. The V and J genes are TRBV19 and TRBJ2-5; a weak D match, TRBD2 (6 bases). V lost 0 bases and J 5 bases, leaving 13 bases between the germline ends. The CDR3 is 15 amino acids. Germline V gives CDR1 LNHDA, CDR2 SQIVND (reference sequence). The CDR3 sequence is CASSIDQVEGETQYF. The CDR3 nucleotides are TGTGCCAGTAGTATAGATCAGGTGGAGGGGGAGACCCAGTACTTC.

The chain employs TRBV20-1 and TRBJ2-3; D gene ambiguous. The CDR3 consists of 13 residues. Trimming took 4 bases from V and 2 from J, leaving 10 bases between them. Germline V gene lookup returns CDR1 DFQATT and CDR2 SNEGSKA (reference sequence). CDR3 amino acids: CSATSSLTDTQYF. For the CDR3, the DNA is TGCAGTGCTACGTCGAGCCTCACAGATACGCAGTATTTT.

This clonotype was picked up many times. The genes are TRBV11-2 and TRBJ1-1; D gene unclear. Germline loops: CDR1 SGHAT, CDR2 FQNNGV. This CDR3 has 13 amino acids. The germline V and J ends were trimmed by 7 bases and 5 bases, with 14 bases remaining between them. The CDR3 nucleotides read TGTGCCAGCACCGTAGGAGGAGTAACTGAAGCTTTCTTT. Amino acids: CASTVGGVTEAFF.

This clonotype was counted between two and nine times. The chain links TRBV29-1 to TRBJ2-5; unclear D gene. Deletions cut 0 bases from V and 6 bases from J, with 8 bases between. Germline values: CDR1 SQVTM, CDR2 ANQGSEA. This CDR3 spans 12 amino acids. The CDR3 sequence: CSVEDLGKTQYF. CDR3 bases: TGCAGCGTTGAAGATCTGGGGAAGACCCAGTACTTC.

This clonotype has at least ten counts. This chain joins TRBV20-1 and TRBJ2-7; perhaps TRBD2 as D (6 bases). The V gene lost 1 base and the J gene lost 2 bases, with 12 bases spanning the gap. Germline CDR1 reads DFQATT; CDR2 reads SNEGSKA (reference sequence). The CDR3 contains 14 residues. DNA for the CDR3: TGCAGTGCTAGAGGTTGGGGGGATCCCTACGAGCAGTACTTC. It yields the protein CSARGWGDPYEQYF.

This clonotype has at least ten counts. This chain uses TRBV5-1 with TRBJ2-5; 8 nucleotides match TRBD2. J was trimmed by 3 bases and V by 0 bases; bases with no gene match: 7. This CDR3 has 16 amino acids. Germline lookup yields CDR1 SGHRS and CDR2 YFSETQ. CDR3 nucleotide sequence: TGCGCCAGCAGCTTGGGCCCAGTTAGCGGGGAAGAGACCCAGTACTTC. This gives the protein CASSLGPVSGEETQYF.